Here is one TCR beta chain with its context. This clonotype was seen many times. Its antigen remains undetermined. Base qualities were left out, and no much larger clone turns up one base away. CDR1 and CDR2, looked up from the germline V gene, are SGHVS and FQNEAQ. The CDR3 covers 19 residues, taking in both the cysteine and the phenylalanine. The only DNA kept is the CDR3, 57 bases in frame from the first base. Trimming removed 0 bases from V and 5 bases from J, leaving 25 bases between the germline ends. These data are taken from a study of T cell repertoires in cytomegalovirus infection (dated by TCRdb to between 2018 and 2021). Regarding the research as a whole: Because public TCR beta signatures pointed to carriage of CMV infection together with the matching HLA type, the HLA type of each donor mattered for the analysis.

The listed sequencing device is Illumina HiSeq 1500. The public reads were run again by TCRdb, first through fastp at Q25 and then through MiXCR, and only productive beta chains were kept. Merged by CDR3 protein, the rows form single entries marked with the most common genes and DNA. Across this sample there are around 450,000 distinct CDR3 sequences, with about 11% seen only once. Approximately 10% of the sample is taken by the ten largest. Here is what the overall study found, with its caveats: The ex vivo response was dominated by HLA-C-restricted CMV-specific TCR beta clonotypes, which also provided the single most frequent clonotype in two of eight donors. In both this cohort and an independent approximately 400-donor cohort, the cumulative frequency of public TCR beta family members distinguished carriers of CMV infection plus the relevant HLA type.

The receptor comes from a human donor in good health (CMV status not recorded). Some clones in this sample may be carry-over from other donors' samples. The sequenced material came from PBMCs. The receptor chain draws on TRBV7-8 and TRBJ2-5; TRBD2 is perhaps the D gene, given 6 matching bases. The sequenced DNA: TGTGCCAGCAGCTTAGCGCCGGGTTTCCGGGAGCGACCTTTGGAGACCCAGTACTTC. This encodes CASSLAPGFRERPLETQYF.